This TCR beta chain emerged from a study of T cell repertoires in cytomegalovirus infection. The junction had 8 bases not matched to a gene; V was cut back by 6 bases and J by 14 bases. The CDR3 is made up of 12 amino acids. CDR1 is SNHLY and CDR2 is FYNNEI in the germline V gene. TCRdb redid the calling of the reads with MiXCR, one entry per CDR3 protein. The sample lists fewer than 400,000 distinct CDR3 sequences, around 18% occurring once. The chain is built from TRBV2 and TRBJ2-1; 9 bases map to TRBD2. Sequencing was done on a sample of PBMCs. The source of this sequence is a human donor in good health (CMV status not recorded). Some clones in this sample may be carry-over from other donors' samples. CDR3 bases: TGTGCCAGCAGGGCCGCGGGGGGGGTCGAGTTCTTC. The encoded protein is CASRAAGGVEFF.